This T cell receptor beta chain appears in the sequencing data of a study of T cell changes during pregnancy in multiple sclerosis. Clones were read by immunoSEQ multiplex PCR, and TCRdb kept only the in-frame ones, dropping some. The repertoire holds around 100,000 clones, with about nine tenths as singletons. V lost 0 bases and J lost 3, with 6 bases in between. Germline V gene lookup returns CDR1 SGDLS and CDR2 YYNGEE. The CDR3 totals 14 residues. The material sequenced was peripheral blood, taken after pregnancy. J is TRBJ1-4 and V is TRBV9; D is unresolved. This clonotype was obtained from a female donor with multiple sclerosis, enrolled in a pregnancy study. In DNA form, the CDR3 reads TGTGCCAGCAGCGTAGGTTCGGCTAATGAAAAACTGTTTTTT. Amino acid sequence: CASSVGSANEKLFF.